This is a list of T cell receptor beta chains from one sample in a study of cytomegalovirus exposure and HLA in healthy donors. The method was immunoSEQ multiplex PCR; TCRdb's version includes in-frame clones alone and lacks a portion of them. The sample includes some 80,000 clones, less than 80% of them seen just once. Material for sequencing was PBMCs. These receptor sequences come from a human donor in good health. The CDR3 runs from the conserved cysteine through the conserved F or W. D genes are given only for firm matches. Expanded clones are given a class, and other clones once, few, many or no size at all.

TRBV6-5,16,.,TRBD2,TRBJ2-1,TGTGCCAGCAGTTACATAGCGGGGGCCTTCTTAAATGAGCAGTTCTTC,CASSYIAGAFLNEQFF
TRBV15,13,.,.,TRBJ2-7,TGTGCCACCAGCAGAGATCTGGGGGGCGAGCAGTACTTC,CATSRDLGGEQYF
TRBV6-5,15,.,TRBD2,TRBJ2-5,TGTGCCAGCAGTTACTCGGGGGGGACCCAAGAGACCCAGTACTTC,CASSYSGGTQETQYF
TRBV5-1,13,.,.,TRBJ2-7,TGCGCCAGCAGCTTGGGCAGTTCCTACGAGCAGTACTTC,CASSLGSSYEQYF
TRBV14,15,.,.,TRBJ2-7,TGTGCCAGCAGCCGCCCTAGTGGCGGGGTTTACGAGCAGTACTTC,CASSRPSGGVYEQYF
TRBV9,17,.,.,TRBJ2-6,TGTGCCAGCAGCCCTCGGACAGATTCGGCTGGGTCCAACGTCCTGACTTTC,CASSPRTDSAGSNVLTF
TRBV6-5,16,.,TRBD1,TRBJ1-5,TGTGCCAGCAGTTCGGTCCCGGACAGGGCAGGCCAGCCCCAGCATTTT,CASSSVPDRAGQPQHF
TRBV27,14,.,.,TRBJ2-1,TGTGCCAGCAGCCTACGCTCCCCCGTAAATGAGCAGTTCTTC,CASSLRSPVNEQFF
TRBV13,15,.,.,TRBJ2-5,TGTGCCAGCAGCTTGTACCGGGACTCCGGGGAGACCCAGTACTTC,CASSLYRDSGETQYF
TRBV19,13,.,TRBD1,TRBJ1-2,TGTGCCAGTAGTCCGGGACAGGGCTATGGCTACACCTTC,CASSPGQGYGYTF
TRBV2,13,.,.,TRBJ2-7,TGTGCCTGGCCCCGTAAAGGGGGAAACGAGCAGTACTTC,CAWPRKGGNEQYF
TRBV25-1,16,.,.,TRBJ1-4,TGTGCCAGCAGTGAACTCACAGGGAGTTGGTTAGAAAAACTGTTTTTT,CASSELTGSWLEKLFF
TRBV7-9,15,.,TRBD1,TRBJ2-7,TGTGCCAGCAGCCCCCGGGACAGGGCATTCAACGAGCAGTACTTC,CASSPRDRAFNEQYF
TRBV5-6,14,.,.,TRBJ2-7,TGTGCCAGCAGCTTGGAGTCCAGGGACTACGAGCAGTACTTC,CASSLESRDYEQYF
TRBV9,16,.,.,TRBJ1-4,TGTGCCAGCAGCGTAAAAAAGGGGGCAACTAATGAAAAACTGTTTTTT,CASSVKKGATNEKLFF
TRBV7-2,18,.,TRBD1,TRBJ1-3,TGTGCCAGCAGCCCCAACCCACTAGAGACAGGGCCGGGAAACACCATATATTTT,CASSPNPLETGPGNTIYF
TRBV4-1,15,.,.,TRBJ1-1,TGCGCCAGCAGCAAACCCCAGGGGATGTACACTGAAGCTTTCTTT,CASSKPQGMYTEAFF
TRBV9,15,.,TRBD1,TRBJ2-7,TGTGCCAGCAGCGTAGGGGGACAGGGTGGGTACGAGCAGTACTTC,CASSVGGQGGYEQYF
TRBV6-1,15,.,TRBD1,TRBJ1-2,TGTGCCAGCAGTGATCAGGACAGGGCTAACTATGGCTACACCTTC,CASSDQDRANYGYTF
TRBV6-5,14,large,.,TRBJ1-1,TGTGCCAGCAGTTACGACGGGGGGGTCACTGAAGCTTTCTTT,CASSYDGGVTEAFF
TRBV27,16,.,TRBD1,TRBJ2-7,TGTGTCAGCAGTTTAGGTGTCGGGGACAGGGTATACGAGCAGTACTTC,CVSSLGVGDRVYEQYF
TRBV2,12,once,.,TRBJ1-5,TGTGCCAGCACAACAGGGAATCAGCCCCAGCATTTT,CASTTGNQPQHF
TRBV4-2,16,.,TRBD1,TRBJ1-1,TGTGCCAGCAGCCAAGATCCGACAGGGCGGAACACTGAAGCTTTCTTT,CASSQDPTGRNTEAFF
TRBV6-5,12,.,TRBD1,TRBJ1-2,TGTGCCAGCACCCAGGGGGGAAATGGCTACACCTTC,CASTQGGNGYTF
TRBV6-6,15,.,TRBD1,TRBJ2-7,TGTGCCAGCAGTACCTCCACCCACAGGGGGTCCGAGCAGTACTTC,CASSTSTHRGSEQYF
TRBV5-1,15,.,TRBD1,TRBJ2-7,TGCGCCAGCAGCTTGGTTGGGACAGGGGGAAACGAGCAGTACTTC,CASSLVGTGGNEQYF
TRBV11-3,13,.,TRBD1,TRBJ1-1,TGTGCCAGCAGCAAGGACAGGGGGTATGAAGCTTTCTTT,CASSKDRGYEAFF
TRBV7-9,14,few,.,TRBJ1-4,TGTGCCAGCAGCTCCCACCGTGGCAATGAAAAACTGTTTTTT,CASSSHRGNEKLFF
TRBV11-2,14,few,.,TRBJ1-1,TGTGCCAGCAGCTTATATGCAGGGAACACTGAAGCTTTCTTT,CASSLYAGNTEAFF
TRBV6-5,15,.,TRBD1,TRBJ2-7,TGTGCCAGCAGTTACCGGGGACAGGGGAACTACGAGCAGTACTTC,CASSYRGQGNYEQYF
TRBV5-1,15,.,.,TRBJ1-2,TGCGCCAGCAGCTTGGCCGACCGGGCGAGGGAGGGCTACACCTTC,CASSLADRAREGYTF
TRBV5-6,13,.,.,TRBJ1-3,TGTGCCAGCAGCTCGTACAGTGGAAACACCATATATTTT,CASSSYSGNTIYF
TRBV4-3,18,.,TRBD2,TRBJ2-1,TGCGCCAGCAGCCAAGATATAGCGGGGGATGAATGGTTCAATGAGCAGTTCTTC,CASSQDIAGDEWFNEQFF
TRBV19,14,.,TRBD1,TRBJ1-5,TGTGCCAGTACACGGACAGGCAGCAATCAGCCCCAGAATTTT,CASTRTGSNQPQNF
TRBV18,13,.,.,TRBJ1-1,TGTGCCAGCTCCCAACAGGGCCAGCTCGAAGCTTTCTTT,CASSQQGQLEAFF
TRBV5-1,14,.,.,TRBJ1-1,TGCGCCAGCAGCCCGGGGGGGCTGAACACTGAAGCTTTCTTT,CASSPGGLNTEAFF
TRBV12-5,15,.,TRBD2,TRBJ2-7,TGTGCTAGTGGTTTATCCGGGGGGGTGGTCCACGAGCAGTACTTC,CASGLSGGVVHEQYF
TRBV18,14,.,.,TRBJ1-4,TGTGCCAGCTCACTGAGTTCCCTTAATGAAAAACTGTTTTTT,CASSLSSLNEKLFF
TRBV30,13,few,.,TRBJ1-5,TGTGCCTGGAGTGTAGCCCGGGATCAGCCCCAGAATTTT,CAWSVARDQPQNF
TRBV7-2,14,.,.,TRBJ1-2,TGTGCCAGCAGGTCGGAGTCCCCTCTCTATGGCTACACCTTC,CASRSESPLYGYTF
TRBV11-3,14,once,.,TRBJ2-7,TGTGCCAGCAGCTTAGGCAGCGGGTACTACGAGCAGTACTTC,CASSLGSGYYEQYF
TRBV16,14,.,.,TRBJ2-1,TGTGCCAGCAGTCGCGTGTCGACCTACAATGAGCAGTTCTTC,CASSRVSTYNEQFF
TRBV4-3,15,.,.,TRBJ2-3,TGCGCCAGCAGCCAGAGAGATTCCGCCACAGATACGCAGTATTTT,CASSQRDSATDTQYF
TRBV6-6,13,few,.,TRBJ1-6,TGTGCCAGCAGCGGCGGGGGGAAATCACCCCTCCACTTT,CASSGGGKSPLHF
TRBV5-1,16,.,TRBD1,TRBJ2-6,TGCGCCAGCAGCACTGGACAGGGCTCTGGGGCCAACGTCCTGACTTTC,CASSTGQGSGANVLTF